Listed below are T cell receptor beta chains from one sample, sequenced in a study of blood T cell repertoires in COVID-19. Clones were read by immunoSEQ multiplex PCR, and TCRdb kept only the in-frame ones, dropping some. The sample lists 70,000 or so clones, 65% to 85% occurring once. Input material: peripheral blood. These receptors came from a man in his forties or fifties with COVID-19, enrolled during active disease. Both conserved end residues are part of each CDR3. The order of the fields is J gene, V gene, CDR3 protein.

TRBJ2-7,TRBV25-1,CASSSGLDSNSYEQYF
TRBJ1-1,TRBV19,CASSIQGAGTEAFF
TRBJ2-2,TRBV28,CASSESGLADTGELFF
TRBJ2-1,TRBV6-1,CASSEVRGGNEQFF
TRBJ2-1,TRBV6-4,CASSRLGQGNNEQFF
TRBJ2-1,TRBV2,CASSEFRQGANEQFF
TRBJ1-6,TRBV7-2,CASSPPDISNSPLHF
TRBJ1-4,TRBV5-1,CASSPRGPREKLFF
TRBJ1-1,TRBV19,CASERGRNTEAFF
TRBJ1-2,TRBV30,CASHRVSSYGYTF
TRBJ1-4,TRBV29-1,CSTMQDNEKLFF
TRBJ2-5,TRBV30,CAWTGGTLQETQYF
TRBJ2-5,TRBV2,CASRLERGGETQYF
TRBJ2-3,TRBV9,CASSEGTSGLTDTQYF
TRBJ2-7,TRBV18,CASSPQGAATHYEQYF
TRBJ2-7,TRBV6-1,CASSESTSRPSYEQYF
TRBJ2-5,TRBV4-1,CASSHLGGAQETQYF
TRBJ1-1,TRBV20-1,CSAGAGSVDTEAFF
TRBJ2-7,TRBV2,CASSDGQGAWYEQYF
TRBJ2-4,TRBV6-2/TRBV6-3,CASSFSGQSIQYF
TRBJ2-1,TRBV5-4,CASSSPAGDPHNEQFF
TRBJ2-2,TRBV11-2,CASSLRVAGGTGELFF
TRBJ2-7,TRBV2,CASKVDRGVQYF
TRBJ2-2,TRBV9,CASSAPGTSGTGELFF
TRBJ2-7,TRBV20-1,CSASGDREFYEQYF
TRBJ1-2,TRBV5-1,CASRQRGHGYTF
TRBJ2-2,TRBV28,CASSLPAGELFF
TRBJ2-2,TRBV5-6,CASSQLAGVGTGELFF
TRBJ1-1,TRBV5-1,CASSLGPQGARTEAFF
TRBJ2-3,TRBV7-2,CASSRQWGPDTQYF
TRBJ1-1,TRBV5-1,CASSLGDRGYTEAFF
TRBJ2-7,TRBV19,CASSSSSTGGTYEQYF
TRBJ2-3,TRBV29-1,CSVEDRPPEGHTDTQYF
TRBJ1-2,TRBV6-5,CASSTETGVVRGYTF
TRBJ2-1,TRBV5-8,CASSLDYEQFF
TRBJ2-5,TRBV19,CASSIARETQYF
TRBJ1-3,TRBV6-5,CASSRGQSGNTIYF
TRBJ2-3,TRBV6-2/TRBV6-3,CASSRQGATDTQYF
TRBJ2-7,TRBV28,CASSPSGTIEQYF
TRBJ1-2,TRBV30,CAWGQGRDYGYTF
TRBJ1-4,TRBV28,CASVGQGARGLFF
TRBJ2-5,TRBV10-3,CAISRQSGETQYF
TRBJ2-6,TRBV7-2,CASSLGPGAGANVLTF
TRBJ2-3,TRBV4-2,CASSQGGITSDTQYF
TRBJ2-3,TRBV5-4,CASSLAGGNPTDTQYF
TRBJ2-1,TRBV4-1,CASSQDGTSGTYNEQFF